A single sample gave rise to the 21 T cell receptor beta chains below, sequenced in a study of tumor-infiltrating lymphocytes in primary liver carcinoma. DNA and RNA were both co-extracted from 20-30 mg of bulk tissue that had not been sorted. Starting from 400 to 500 ng of total RNA, TCR beta cDNA was produced with a primer in the constant region. What produced the TCR beta libraries was three nested multiplex PCR rounds using slightly modified ARM-PCR. The first two PCR rounds used TRBV1-TRBV30 primers with a Cbeta primer, 10 cycles each. TCRdb recomputed calls from the multiplex PCR reads with MiXCR, one row per CDR3 protein. Of roughly 100,000 distinct CDR3 sequences listed, approximately 82% are singletons. Sequenced: liver tumor tissue from sampling region 3. Subset defined: tumor region T3, left-lateral pole. The receptors were sampled from a middle-aged man with primary liver carcinoma and hepatitis B virus infection.

Concerning this clonotype itself: A junction end diverges from the germline sequence, so it may reflect a read error. The CDR3 spells CASSQDCRQGRIYGYTF. The CDR3 DNA reads as TGCGCCAGCAGCCAGGATTGTCGACAGGGGCGGATCTATGGCTACACATTC. The gene calls are TRBV4-3 and TRBJ1-2; 8 bases map to TRBD1. CDR1 is LGHNA, CDR2 YSLEER, per germline. This CDR3 region has 17 residues.

Only one count was recorded for this clonotype. V and J are TRBV5-6 and TRBJ2-1; 11 nucleotides line up with TRBD2. The CDR3 extends over 15 amino acids. Looked up from germline, CDR1 is SGHDT and CDR2 is YYEEEE. The CDR3 DNA follows: TGTACTAGCAGCTTGGGACTAGCGGCTACCGATGAGCAGTTCTTC. Protein sequence: CTSSLGLAATDEQFF.

The V and J genes are TRBV29-1 and TRBJ1-2, with TRBD1 as a possible D gene (5 bases). The CDR3 length is 12 residues. Trimming pared 3 bases from V and 4 bases from J, leaving 9 bases between. Looked up from germline, CDR1 is SQVTM and CDR2 is ANQGSEA. CDR3 protein: CSVDEGTYGYTF. As DNA, the CDR3 is TGCAGCGTTGACGAAGGGACCTATGGCTACACCTTC.

Note on this clonotype: In this CDR3 the conserved last residue, phenylalanine or tryptophan, is missing, so a read error is likely. This chain connects TRBV7-9 to TRBJ2-1; 8 nucleotides align to TRBD2. Looked up from germline, CDR1 is SEHNR and CDR2 is FQNEAQ (reference sequence). CDR3 length: 16 residues. This CDR3 is CASSLSLAGSYNDQFL. CDR3 sequence (DNA): TGTGCCAGCAGCTTAAGCCTAGCGGGCTCCTACAATGATCAGTTCCTC.

This rearrangement joins TRBV10-1 to TRBJ2-1; D is ambiguous. The V end was cut by 3 bases, the J end by 7 bases, with 10 bases between. The germline V gene has CDR1 WNHNN and CDR2 SYGVQD (reference sequence). CDR3 length: 13 amino acids. CDR3 DNA: TGCGCCAGCAGTGACCTTATACTTAATGAGCAGTTCTTC. Translation: CASSDLILNEQFF.

On this clonotype itself: Mismatch with germline at one junction end may stem from a read error. The V call is TRBV14, the J call TRBJ2-2; weak D call: TRBD2 (6 bases). The V gene's germline CDR1 is SGHDN and CDR2 FVKESK. The CDR3 sequence is 11 residues long. CDR3 sequence: CVSSQVRELFF. The CDR3 DNA sequence: TGTGTCAGCAGCCAAGTGCGGGAACTGTTTTTT.

As for this clonotype: A read error may account for a junction end that differs from germline. The CDR3 region has the DNA TGTGACAGCAGACCTCTTAGAGGGGGCTTCTCTAGGGCCAACGTCCTGACTTTC. Protein sequence: CDSRPLRGGFSRANVLTF. V is TRBV6-1 and J is TRBJ2-6; 7 nucleotides align to TRBD1. The CDR3 has 18 amino acids. CDR1 is MNHNS, CDR2 SASEGT, per germline.

The chain carries TRBV7-2 and TRBJ2-3, with a tentative D call TRBD1 (5 bases). The CDR3 contains 15 residues. CDR1 is SGHTA and CDR2 is FQGNSA in the germline V gene. The germline V and J ends were trimmed by 0 bases and 3 bases, with 10 bases remaining between them. CDR3 region: CASSLAGHRTDTQYF. DNA for the CDR3: TGTGCCAGCAGCTTAGCGGGGCATCGGACAGATACGCAGTATTTT.

With respect to this clonotype: A junction end diverges from the germline sequence, so it may reflect a read error. The V and J genes are TRBV29-1 and TRBJ2-7, with D possibly called TRBD1 or TRBD2 (5 bases each). Per germline, CDR1 SQVTM and CDR2 ANQGSEA. The CDR3 is made up of 11 amino acids. The chain's CDR3 is CIVEGDHEQCF. CDR3 in DNA: TGCATCGTTGAAGGGGACCATGAGCAGTGCTTC.

Concerning this clonotype itself: No conserved phenylalanine or tryptophan ends this CDR3, so it is likely a read error. The chain employs TRBV7-9 and TRBJ2-7; 8 bases fit TRBD1. Germline V gene lookup returns CDR1 SEHNR and CDR2 FQNEAQ (reference sequence). There are 14 residues in the CDR3. The CDR3 region has the DNA TGTGCCAGCAGCACCGGACAGGGCTCGAACGAACAGTACTAC. It is translated as CASSTGQGSNEQYY.

As to this clonotype: The junction differs from germline at one of its ends, possibly a read error. The chain carries TRBV6-9 and TRBJ1-4, with 7 bases matching TRBD1. Germline CDR1 MNHGY, CDR2 SVAAGI. The CDR3 length is 13 residues. The CDR3 here is CANRGQRFEKLFF. As DNA, the CDR3 is TGTGCCAACAGGGGACAGCGATTCGAAAAGCTGTTTTTT.

Only a few counts were recorded for this clonotype. CDR3: CASSPNNGDTQYF. The CDR3 region has the DNA TGTGCCAGCAGCCCAAATAATGGAGATACGCAGTATTTT. The chain combines TRBV7-9 with TRBJ2-3; no firm D call. This CDR3 comprises 13 residues. Trimming removed 5 bases from V and 5 bases from J, with 11 bases in between. CDR1 SEHNR and CDR2 FQNEAQ come from the germline V gene (reference sequence).

The chain links TRBV4-2 to TRBJ2-7; 10 nucleotides match TRBD1. This CDR3 spans 17 amino acids. Unmatched junction bases numbered 13, after V lost 0 bases and J lost 8 bases. Germline assignment: CDR1 LGHNA and CDR2 YNFKEQ. The CDR3 sequence is CASSQERLETGGWKQYF. The CDR3 region has the DNA TGTGCCAGCAGCCAAGAGAGACTCGAGACAGGGGGCTGGAAGCAGTACTTC.

About this clonotype itself: A much larger clone lies a single base off, so this may be a read error. The genes are TRBV30 and TRBJ1-3; D gene ambiguous. The CDR3 spans 14 residues. Germline CDR1 GTSNPN, CDR2 SVGIG (reference sequence). The V end was cut by 7 bases, the J end by 5 bases, with 18 bases between. This CDR3 is CASSGTAARNTIYF. The CDR3 DNA reads TGTGCCTCGAGCGGAACAGCGGCTAGAAACACCATATATTTT.

The chain has TRBV4-3 and TRBJ1-2; tentative D call: TRBD1 (5 bases). The CDR3 has 14 amino acids. Germline CDR1 and CDR2: LGHNA and YSLEER. V lost 5 bases, J lost 7 bases, and 17 bases lay in between. The CDR3 protein is CASSFQGAGCGYTF. The CDR3 bases are TGCGCCAGCAGCTTCCAGGGCGCAGGCTGTGGCTACACCTTC.

For this clonotype: A read error may explain this, as a much larger clone is one base away. The genes are TRBV6-8 and TRBJ1-2; D may be TRBD1 (5 bases). The length of the CDR3 is 18 residues. Trimming stripped 4 bases from V and 2 bases from J, with 23 bases between. CDR1 and CDR2 (germline): MNHGY, SAAAGT. DNA for the CDR3: TGTGCCAGCAGTTGCCCGGCGAATGCGTACAGGATGAACTATGGCTACACCTTC. Translated, it gives CASSCPANAYRMNYGYTF.

Turning to this clonotype: The junction differs from germline at one of its ends, possibly a read error. As DNA, the CDR3 is TGTGCCAGCAGCCTAGGGGCAGGGAGGAATTCTCCCCTCCACTTT. It translates to CASSLGAGRNSPLHF. The rearrangement joins TRBV6-6 to TRBJ1-6; tentative D call: TRBD1 (5 bases). The CDR3 length is 15 residues. Germline lookup yields CDR1 MNHNY and CDR2 SVGAGI (reference sequence).

The rearrangement joins TRBV11-2 to TRBJ2-7, with D tentatively TRBD1 (6 bases). The CDR3 has 16 residues. Germline V lookup: CDR1 SGHAT, CDR2 FQNNGV. Trimming removed 6 bases at V and 6 bases at J, with 24 bases between. The CDR3 protein is CASSPGWGRATSEQYF. CDR3 nucleotides: TGTGCCAGCAGTCCAGGGTGGGGGCGAGCCACCAGCGAGCAGTACTTC. Filled out from reference TRBV11-2 and TRBJ2-7, the complete variable domain reads EAGVAQSPRYKIIEKRQSVAFWCNPISGHATLYWYQQILGQGPKLLIQFQNNGVVDDSQLPKDRFSAERLKGVDSTLKIQPAKLEDSAVYLCASSPGWGRATSEQYFGPGTRLTVT.

The chain links TRBV11-2 to TRBJ2-7; 11 nucleotides match TRBD2. This CDR3 has 20 residues. With 7 bases clipped from V and 9 bases from J, the junction kept 29 bases outside the gene matches. CDR1 SGHAT and CDR2 FQNNGV come from the germline V gene. In nucleotides, the CDR3 is TGTGCCAGCACCTTGAGGGAGGGGAGGACTAGCGGGCTCAGCTCCTACATGCAGTACTTC. This sequence encodes CASTLREGRTSGLSSYMQYF.

This clonotype was seen just once. Its ends do not fully match the called genes, so a read error is possible. The V gene is TRBV12-5, the J gene TRBJ2-1, with 7 bases lining up with TRBD1. The CDR3 runs 12 residues. The germline gives CDR1 LGHNT, CDR2 FRNRAP. Here the CDR3 reads CANGLPGGEQFF. CDR3 nucleotide sequence: TGTGCTAATGGTCTCCCAGGGGGTGAGCAGTTCTTC.

The genes are TRBV7-6 and TRBJ2-5; maybe TRBD1 (6 bases). Germline loops: CDR1 SGHVS, CDR2 FNYEAQ. The CDR3 contains 15 residues. V was trimmed by 5 bases and J by 1 base, leaving 14 bases between them. CDR3 in DNA: TGTGCCAGCAGCCCCTTGACAGGCTTCCAAGAGACCCAGTACTTC. It specifies CASSPLTGFQETQYF.